The 20 T cell receptor beta chains below were found in one sample sequenced in a study of shared clonotypes between healthy human individuals. This table comes from immunoSEQ multiplex PCR, and its TCRdb copy is limited to in-frame clones, with some not included. Of 2 million to 2.5 million clones listed, approximately 95% are singletons. CD45RO-negative cells were positively selected for CCR7, leaving out terminally differentiated effector memory CD45RA+ cells. Input material: naive CD8+ T cells sorted from blood. Receptors originate from a man aged 18-30 years in good health.

This rearrangement joins TRBV28 to TRBJ2-2; 7 bases fit TRBD1. The CDR3 loop spans 14 amino acids. The V and J ends lost 6 bases and 7 bases, in that order; junction bases with no gene match: 8. Per the germline V gene, CDR1 is MDHEN and CDR2 is SYDVKM. The CDR3 is CASSDTGVGGELFF. CDR3 DNA sequence: TGTGCCAGCAGCGACACAGGGGTGGGCGGGGAGCTGTTTTTT. The entire variable domain, with the rest obtained from reference TRBV28 and TRBJ2-2, is as follows: DVKVTQSSRYLVKRTGEKVFLECVQDMDHENMFWYRQDPGLGLRLIYFSYDVKMKEKGDIPEGYSVSREKKERFSLILESASTNQTSMYLCASSDTGVGGELFFGEGSRLTVL.

CDR3 coding DNA: TGTGCCAGCAGCTGGACAGGGCCTTCCTACGAGCAGTACTTC. It codes for CASSWTGPSYEQYF. The chain employs TRBV6-1 and TRBJ2-7, with 8 bases identical to TRBD1. The CDR3 has 14 residues. The V segment lost 6 bases and the J segment 1 base; nucleotides outside the gene matches: 5. Germline CDR1 and CDR2: MNHNS and SASEGT.

V usage is TRBV6-1 and J usage is TRBJ2-2; D gene uncertain. The germline CDR1 and CDR2 sequences are MNHNS and SASEGT. The CDR3 runs to 12 residues. Deletions cut 6 bases from V and 6 bases from J, with 8 bases between. The CDR3 is CASRPYAGELFF. CDR3 in DNA: TGTGCCAGCAGACCTTATGCCGGGGAGCTGTTTTTT.

Worth noting for this clone: Other DNA sequences in this sample translate to the same CDR3. V gene TRBV25-1 combines with J gene TRBJ2-5, with D perhaps matching TRBD1 (5 bases). The CDR3 spans 14 residues. CDR1 and CDR2 from the germline V gene are MGHDK and SYGVNS. Between the trimmed V and J ends, which lost 0 bases and 3 bases, there was a span of 8 bases. The CDR3 sequence: CASSEYGREETQYF. In DNA, the CDR3 is TGTGCCAGCAGTGAATATGGCAGGGAAGAGACCCAGTACTTC.

Written as DNA, the CDR3 is TGTGCCAGCACCAATCCCCTCCAAATTGAAGCTTTCTTT. Encoded protein: CASTNPLQIEAFF. The chain uses TRBV7-9 and TRBJ1-1; D remains unclear. Per germline, CDR1 SEHNR and CDR2 FQNEAQ (reference sequence). The CDR3 runs 13 residues. With 7 bases removed from V and 7 bases from J, the gap between germline ends came to 16 bases.

The genes are TRBV6-5 and TRBJ1-5; 7 bases line up with TRBD1. The V and J ends lost 4 bases and 5 bases, in that order; junction bases with no gene match: 5. Looked up from germline, CDR1 is MNHEY and CDR2 is SVGAGI. The CDR3 runs to 14 residues. In DNA, the CDR3 is TGTGCCAGCAGTTCACAGGGGATGCATCAGCCCCAGCATTTT. It specifies CASSSQGMHQPQHF.

With respect to this clone: The sample contains more than one DNA sequence encoding this CDR3. The chain recombines TRBV10-3 with TRBJ2-7; D is unresolved. Germline lookup yields CDR1 ENHRY and CDR2 SYGVKD. Trimming cost V 0 bases and J 4 bases, with 10 bases left between them. The CDR3 length is 14 residues. CDR3 residues: CAISESRQDYEQYF. DNA of the CDR3: TGTGCCATCAGTGAGTCGAGACAAGATTACGAGCAGTACTTC.

The chain employs TRBV7-9 and TRBJ2-5; D possibly uses TRBD1 or TRBD2 (5 bases each). The CDR3 is 14 residues long. Germline CDR1 and CDR2: SEHNR and FQNEAQ (reference sequence). V was shortened by 3 bases and J by 4 bases, with 12 bases between the two germline ends. CDR3 region: CASSFNIGGETQYF. The CDR3 DNA reads TGTGCCAGCAGCTTTAACATTGGGGGAGAGACCCAGTACTTC.

V is TRBV29-1 and J is TRBJ2-2, with D hard to call. From germline, CDR1 is SQVTM and CDR2 ANQGSEA. V was clipped by 7 bases and J by 7 bases, with 13 bases between them. CDR3 length: 12 amino acids. The CDR3 loop is CSAMLDGGELFF. CDR3 coding DNA: TGCAGCGCCATGCTAGATGGCGGGGAGCTGTTTTTT.

The rearrangement links TRBV10-3 to TRBJ2-2, with TRBD2 matching over 15 bases. Trimming cost V 2 bases and J 6 bases; bases outside gene matches: 4. Germline V gene data show CDR1 as ENHRY and CDR2 as SYGVKD. The CDR3 is 17 amino acids. The CDR3 DNA sequence: TGTGCCATCAGTGAGGGACTAGCGGGAGGGCCTCCCGGGGAGCTGTTTTTT. Translating gives CAISEGLAGGPPGELFF.

The gene calls are TRBV10-1 and TRBJ2-4, with TRBD2 matching over 10 bases. CDR3 length: 17 amino acids. Germline V CDR1 and CDR2: WNHNN, SYGVQD (reference sequence). The V gene end was trimmed by 0 bases and the J gene end by 6 bases; junction bases not matched to a gene: 8. The DNA for the CDR3 is TGCGCCAGCAGTGAGTCTTTACTAGCGGGAATATTAAACATTCAGTACTTC. Translated, it gives CASSESLLAGILNIQYF.

On this clone: Other nucleotide sequences from this sample produce the same CDR3. The CDR3 sequence is CASSSGLASYEQYF. The CDR3 nucleotides read TGTGCCAGCAGCTCGGGACTAGCGTCGTACGAGCAGTACTTC. The V gene is TRBV9, the J gene TRBJ2-7; 10 bases are shared with TRBD2. The junction had 5 bases not matched to a gene; V was cut back by 4 bases and J by 4 bases. CDR3 size: 14 residues. In germline, CDR1 is SGDLS, CDR2 YYNGEE. The full variable domain, completed using reference TRBV9 and TRBJ2-7, is DSGVTQTPKHLITATGQRVTLRCSPRSGDLSVYWYQQSLDQGLQFLIQYYNGEERAKGNILERFSAQQFPDLHSELNLSSLELGDSALYFCASSSGLASYEQYFGPGTRLTVT.

The gene calls are TRBV28 and TRBJ2-7; 8 positions match TRBD1. CDR1 and CDR2 (germline): MDHEN, SYDVKM. Trimming cost V 4 bases and J 3 bases; bases outside gene matches: 5. The CDR3 has 14 amino acids. CDR3 nucleotides: TGTGCCAGCAGTTCGACAGGGGACCTCTACGAGCAGTACTTC. This codes for CASSSTGDLYEQYF. Full variable domain (outside the CDR3, taken from reference TRBV28 and TRBJ2-7): DVKVTQSSRYLVKRTGEKVFLECVQDMDHENMFWYRQDPGLGLRLIYFSYDVKMKEKGDIPEGYSVSREKKERFSLILESASTNQTSMYLCASSSTGDLYEQYFGPGTRLTVT.

The J gene is TRBJ1-1, the V gene TRBV7-9; 7 positions agree with TRBD1. The length of the CDR3 is 15 residues. J lost 5 bases, V lost 5 bases, and 11 bases had no gene match. Germline V CDR1 and CDR2: SEHNR, FQNEAQ (reference sequence). DNA for the CDR3: TGTGCCAGCAGCCCGCCCCAGGGGGGCTGGACTGAAGCTTTCTTT. The encoded protein is CASSPPQGGWTEAFF.

This clone was found once. V gene TRBV5-1 combines with J gene TRBJ2-7; D not certain. The CDR3 totals 17 residues. V shed 1 base and J shed 1 base, with 18 bases lying between them. Germline loops: CDR1 SGHRS, CDR2 YFSETQ. The CDR3 DNA follows: TGCGCCAGCAGCTTGTTCCCCCCCCTGGACGGGTCCTACGAGCAGTACTTC. Encoded protein: CASSLFPPLDGSYEQYF.

This chain connects TRBV2 to TRBJ1-4, with D possibly TRBD1 on 5 matching bases. The CDR3 has 14 amino acids. With 6 bases removed from V and 8 bases from J, the gap between germline ends came to 16 bases. Germline V gene sequence: CDR1 SNHLY, CDR2 FYNNEI. The CDR3 loop reads CASRTRQYGEKLFF. Written as DNA, the CDR3 is TGTGCCAGCAGGACCAGACAGTACGGCGAAAAACTGTTTTTT.

The chain uses TRBV9 and TRBJ2-3; 9 positions agree with TRBD2. Trimming removed 0 bases from V and 6 bases from J; junction bases left unmatched: 5. The germline V gene encodes CDR1 SGDLS and CDR2 YYNGEE. This CDR3 contains 15 residues. The DNA for the CDR3 is TGTGCCAGCAGCGTAGGTTCTAGCGGGGTGGATACGCAGTATTTT. Encoded protein: CASSVGSSGVDTQYF.

V gene TRBV7-8 combines with J gene TRBJ2-7; D is perhaps TRBD1 or TRBD2 (5 bases each). Trimming stripped 5 bases from V and 6 bases from J, with 26 bases between. The CDR3 spans 17 residues. The germline gives CDR1 SGHVS, CDR2 FQNEAQ. The CDR3 coding sequence is TGTGCCAGCAGCGGAACTGAAGGACCCCCGGGGCTTGGCGAGCAGTACTTC. Protein: CASSGTEGPPGLGEQYF.

Concerning this clone: The germline gene is not matched at one end of the junction; a read error may be the cause. V and J are TRBV7-7 and TRBJ2-3; D is uncertain. The CDR3 consists of 15 residues. CDR1 is SSHAT and CDR2 is FNYEAQ in the germline V gene (reference sequence). This CDR3 reads CASSLGLSTTDTQYF. CDR3 in DNA: TGTGCTAGCAGCCTTGGGCTTTCGACCACAGATACGCAGTATTTT.

Concerning this clone: At the DNA level, this CDR3 is encoded by other sequences in the same sample as well. The chain uses TRBV5-6 and TRBJ2-7; D gene ambiguous. Trimming cost V 0 bases and J 6 bases, with 7 bases left between them. CDR1 and CDR2 from the germline V gene are SGHDT and YYEEEE. The CDR3 contains 12 residues. The CDR3 nucleotides read TGTGCCAGCAGCTTGGCGAGCAGCGAGCAGTACTTC. Amino acid sequence: CASSLASSEQYF.